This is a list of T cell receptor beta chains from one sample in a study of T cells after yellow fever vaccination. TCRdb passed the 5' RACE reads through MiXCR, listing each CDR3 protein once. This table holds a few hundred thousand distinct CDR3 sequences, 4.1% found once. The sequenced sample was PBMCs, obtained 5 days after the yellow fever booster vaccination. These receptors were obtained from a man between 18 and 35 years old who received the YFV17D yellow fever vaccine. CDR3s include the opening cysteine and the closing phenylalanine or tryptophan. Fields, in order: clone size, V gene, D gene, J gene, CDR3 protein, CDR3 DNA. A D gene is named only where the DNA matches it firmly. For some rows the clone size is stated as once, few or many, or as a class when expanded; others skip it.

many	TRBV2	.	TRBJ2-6	CASSGPWGANVLTF	TGTGCCAGCAGCGGTCCCTGGGGGGCCAACGTCCTGACTTTC
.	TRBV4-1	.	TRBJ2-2	CASRTMTASGGELIF	TGCGCCAGCAGAACGATGACCGCATCTGGCGGGGAGCTGATTTTT
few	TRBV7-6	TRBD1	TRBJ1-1	CASSLVFGQGSEAFF	TGTGCCAGCAGCTTAGTTTTCGGACAGGGCTCCGAAGCTTTCTTT
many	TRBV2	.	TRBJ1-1	CASRRDSDEAFF	TGTGCCAGCAGGCGGGACTCAGATGAAGCTTTCTTT
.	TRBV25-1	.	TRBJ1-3	CASSEFGSSGNTIYF	TGTGCCAGCAGTGAGTTCGGGTCCTCTGGAAACACCATATATTTT
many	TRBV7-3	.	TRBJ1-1	CASRSKVGQEAFF	TGTGCCAGCAGGTCAAAAGTGGGACAAGAAGCTTTCTTT
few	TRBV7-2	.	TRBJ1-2	CASSLEGTAQTHYTF	TGTGCCAGCAGCTTAGAGGGGACCGCACAAACACACTACACCTTC
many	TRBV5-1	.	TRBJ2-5	CASSLVVGETQYF	TGCGCCAGCAGCTTGGTGGTTGGGGAGACCCAGTACTTC
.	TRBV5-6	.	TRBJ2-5	CASSFVGGAEETQYF	TGTGCCAGCAGCTTCGTCGGGGGTGCGGAAGAGACCCAGTACTTC
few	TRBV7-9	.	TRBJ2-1	CASSLESPGPFTSFF	TGTGCCAGCAGCTTAGAATCTCCGGGACCCTTTACATCGTTCTTC
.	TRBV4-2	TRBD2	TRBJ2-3	CASSQSLGGAGADTQYF	TGTGCCAGCAGCCAGAGCCTCGGGGGGGCCGGGGCAGATACGCAGTATTTT
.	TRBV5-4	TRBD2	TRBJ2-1	CASSSRGGVYNEQFF	TGTGCCAGCAGCTCCCGGGGAGGGGTATACAATGAGCAGTTCTTC
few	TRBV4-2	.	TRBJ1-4	CASSKNYRAGEKLFF	TGTGCCAGCAGCAAAAACTACAGGGCGGGTGAAAAACTGTTTTTT
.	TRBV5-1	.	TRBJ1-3	CASSEGTSSGNTIYF	TGCGCCAGCAGCGAAGGGACTTCGTCTGGAAACACCATATATTTT
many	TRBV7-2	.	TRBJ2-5	CASTPGLAETQYF	TGTGCCAGCACCCCAGGGCTCGCAGAGACCCAGTACTTC
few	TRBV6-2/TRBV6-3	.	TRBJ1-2	CASSSPEGGRAYGYTF	TGTGCCAGCAGTTCCCCCGAGGGAGGCAGGGCCTATGGCTACACCTTC
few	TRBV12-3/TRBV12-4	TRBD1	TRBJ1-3	CASSQGAGGNTIYF	TGTGCCAGCAGTCAGGGGGCAGGCGGAAACACCATATATTTT
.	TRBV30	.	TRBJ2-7	CAWSVGGGNMEYF	.
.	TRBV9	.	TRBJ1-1	CASPSGGEKSGVTEAFF	TGTGCCAGCCCCTCGGGGGGGGAGAAAAGCGGTGTCACTGAAGCTTTCTTT
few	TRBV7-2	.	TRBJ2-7	CASSPSPGSGEQYF	TGTGCCAGCAGCCCTTCTCCAGGCTCGGGTGAGCAGTACTTC
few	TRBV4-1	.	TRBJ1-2	CASSQGPSATGYGYTF	TGCGCCAGCAGCCAAGGACCTTCCGCGACAGGCTATGGCTACACCTTC
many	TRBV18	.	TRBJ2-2	CASSPDLGNTGELFF	TGTGCCAGCTCACCAGATCTTGGCAACACCGGGGAGCTGTTTTTT
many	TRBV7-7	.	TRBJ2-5	CASSLVLKRYQETQYF	TGTGCTAGCAGCTTAGTCTTGAAGCGGTACCAAGAGACCCAGTACTTC
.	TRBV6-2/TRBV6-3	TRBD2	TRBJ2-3	CASSLSGGARDTQYF	TGTGCCAGCAGTCTTAGCGGGGGGGCTCGAGATACGCAGTATTTT
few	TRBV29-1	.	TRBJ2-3	CSVERRLSTDTQYF	TGCAGCGTTGAGCGTCGGCTTAGCACAGATACGCAGTATTTT
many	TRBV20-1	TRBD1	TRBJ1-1	CSARSTGGYTEAFF	TGCAGTGCTAGATCGACAGGGGGCTACACTGAAGCTTTCTTT
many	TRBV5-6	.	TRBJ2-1	CASSLWGNNEQFF	TGTGCCAGCAGCTTGTGGGGAAACAATGAGCAGTTCTTC
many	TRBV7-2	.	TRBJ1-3	CASSPGGYSGNTIYF	TGTGCCAGCAGCCCCGGCGGTTACTCTGGAAACACCATATATTTT